This TCR beta chain was retrieved from a study of neurological immune-mediated disorders. Study-wide background: Of the multiple sclerosis patients, 34 in total, some 30 were relapsing-remitting and 3 were secondary progressive. Overall study findings and caveats: Phylogenetic grouping placed 18 of 34 multiple sclerosis patients' repertoires in one related-CDR3 cluster, a possible signature.

This clonotype was found many times. The target antigen is unknown. The unsorted libraries had their origin in 2 million PBMCs stored at -80 C. TCRdb independently ran MiXCR on the 5' RACE reads; one entry per CDR3 protein. The sample carries about 89,000 distinct CDR3 sequences, around 2.6% recorded once. CDR3 size: 15 residues. V shed 5 bases and J shed 6 bases, with 16 bases lying between them. Looked up from germline, CDR1 is SGHTA and CDR2 is FQGNSA. The chain employs TRBV7-2 and TRBJ1-4; TRBD1 is a possible D gene (5 bases). This clonotype originated in a woman in her 30s with multiple sclerosis. Sequenced input: PBMCs. The CDR3 loop is CASSLMTDSHEKLFF. CDR3 DNA sequence: TGTGCCAGCAGCCTTATGACCGACAGTCATGAAAAACTGTTTTTT. Filled out from reference TRBV7-2 and TRBJ1-4, the complete variable domain reads GAGVSQSPSNKVTEKGKDVELRCDPISGHTALYWYRQSLGQGLEFLIYFQGNSAPDKSGLPSDRFSAERTGGSVSTLTIQRTQQEDSAVYLCASSLMTDSHEKLFFGSGTQLSVL.